Below, 15 T cell receptor beta chains from the same sample are listed, as sequenced in a study of OX40 agonist ivuxolimab in advanced cancers. The protocol was immunoSEQ multiplex PCR, while the TCRdb copy is restricted to in-frame clones and leaves out a portion. The data contain some 79,000 clones, 88% of them singletons. This specimen consisted of CD4+ or CD8+ T cells sorted from blood, obtained in a trial of the OX40 agonist ivuxolimab. These receptors all stem from an adult with an advanced solid tumor such as melanoma, head and neck, liver or kidney cancer.

The chain carries TRBV29-1 and TRBJ2-1, with 15 bases aligning to TRBD2. V was clipped by 8 bases and J by 8 bases; unmatched bases: 7. This CDR3 region has 14 residues. Germline V gene data show CDR1 as SQVTM and CDR2 as ANQGSEA. The CDR3 spells CSLRTSGRDYEQFF. In DNA, the CDR3 is TGCAGCCTACGGACTAGCGGGAGGGACTATGAGCAGTTCTTC.

The V and J genes are TRBV5-4 and TRBJ2-3; 7 bases agree with TRBD2. Germline trimming cut 4 bases from V and 5 bases from J; bases unmatched to any gene: 10. Germline CDR1 is SGHNT and CDR2 is YYREEE (reference sequence). The length of the CDR3 is 15 residues. The chain's CDR3 is CASSPPGAGEDTQYF. CDR3 DNA: TGTGCCAGCAGCCCTCCCGGCGCGGGGGAAGATACGCAGTATTTT. Full variable domain (missing parts from reference TRBV5-4 and TRBJ2-3): ETGVTQSPTHLIKTRGQQVTLRCSSQSGHNTVSWYQQALGQGPQFIFQYYREEENGRGNFPPRFSGLQFPNYSSELNVNALELDDSALYLCASSPPGAGEDTQYFGPGTRLTVL.

The rearrangement joins TRBV7-8 to TRBJ2-7; tentatively, D is TRBD2 (6 bases). This CDR3 has 13 residues. Germline V gene lookup returns CDR1 SGHVS and CDR2 FQNEAQ. V shed 5 bases and J shed 3 bases, with 11 bases lying between them. Here the CDR3 reads CASSVGLFYEQYF. The DNA of the CDR3 is TGTGCCAGCAGCGTGGGACTCTTCTACGAGCAGTACTTC.

The rearrangement links TRBV5-4 to TRBJ2-7; 8 bases are shared with TRBD1. With V trimmed by 3 bases and J by 7 bases, 6 bases remained unmatched. Germline V CDR1 and CDR2: SGHNT, YYREEE (reference sequence). This CDR3 has 13 residues. The CDR3 is CASSSGQGDEQYF. The CDR3 DNA follows: TGTGCCAGCAGCTCTGGACAGGGCGATGAGCAGTACTTC.

The chain uses TRBV27 and TRBJ1-2; D is possibly TRBD1 (6 bases). CDR1 is MNHEY, CDR2 SMNVEV, per germline (reference sequence). CDR3 length: 14 residues. V gave up 5 bases and J gave up 8 bases, with 18 bases separating them. The CDR3 sequence is CASSLSGASTGYTF. The CDR3 DNA follows: TGTGCCAGCAGTCTCTCAGGGGCGAGCACCGGCTACACCTTC.

The chain is built from TRBV28 and TRBJ2-6; 13 nucleotides line up with TRBD2. CDR1 and CDR2 (germline): MDHEN, SYDVKM. CDR3 size: 17 residues. J lost 2 bases, V lost 2 bases, and 0 bases had no gene match. The CDR3 bases are TGTGCCAGCAGTTTAACTAGCGGGAGGGCTGGGGCCAACGTCCTGACTTTC. Protein product: CASSLTSGRAGANVLTF.

The rearrangement uses TRBV7-3 and TRBJ2-2; D remains unclear. V lost 6 bases and J 4 bases, leaving 12 bases between the germline ends. CDR1 and CDR2 (germline): SGHTA, FQGTGA. The CDR3 runs 14 residues. CDR3 bases: TGTGCCAGCAGGGCAAGGGTGGGCACCGGGGAGCTGTTTTTT. It yields the protein CASRARVGTGELFF.

J is TRBJ1-2 and V is TRBV6-1; 9 positions match TRBD1. V trimming: 5 bases; J trimming: 3 bases; junction bases outside the gene matches: 7. Germline V gene sequence: CDR1 MNHNS, CDR2 SASEGT. The CDR3 covers 15 residues. The CDR3 coding sequence is TGTGCCAGCAGTTCCCGACAGGGGGGGGACTATGGCTACACCTTC. The encoded protein is CASSSRQGGDYGYTF.

The chain couples TRBV4-2 to TRBJ2-6; 12 bases are a match to TRBD2. The CDR3 contains 20 residues. Germline V gene lookup returns CDR1 LGHNA and CDR2 YNFKEQ. The ends lost 5 bases at V and 0 bases at J; junction bases unmatched: 11. The CDR3 loop reads CASSSPGLAGQSSGANVLTF. The CDR3 region has the DNA TGTGCCAGCAGCTCCCCGGGACTAGCGGGCCAGAGCTCTGGGGCCAACGTCCTGACTTTC.

The J gene is TRBJ2-6, the V gene TRBV5-6; 10 positions agree with TRBD1. J lost 2 bases, V lost 3 bases, and 5 bases had no gene match. The CDR3 covers 17 residues. Germline loops: CDR1 SGHDT, CDR2 YYEEEE. CDR3 nucleotides: TGTGCCAGCAGCTACCGGGACAGGGGAGCTGGGGCCAACGTCCTGACTTTC. Its protein is CASSYRDRGAGANVLTF.

The chain employs TRBV6-1 and TRBJ2-3; possible D gene TRBD2, 6 bases. The V and J ends lost 8 bases and 0 bases respectively, with 12 bases between them. Per the germline V gene, CDR1 is MNHNS and CDR2 is SASEGT. This CDR3 comprises 14 residues. The CDR3 spells CASGRTSSTDTQYF. The CDR3 nucleotides read TGTGCCAGCGGGAGGACGTCTAGCACAGATACGCAGTATTTT.

J is TRBJ2-2 and V is TRBV9; 9 bases are shared with TRBD2. CDR3 size: 16 residues. Per germline, CDR1 SGDLS and CDR2 YYNGEE. Trimming at V came to 2 bases and at J to 6 bases, leaving 8 bases not matched to a gene. The CDR3 nucleotides are TGTGCCAGCAGCGTCAGACTAGCGGCGGGTGCCGGGGAGCTGTTTTTT. As protein: CASSVRLAAGAGELFF.

The rearrangement links TRBV19 to TRBJ2-7, with D tentatively TRBD1 or TRBD2 (5 bases each). Germline V gene lookup returns CDR1 LNHDA and CDR2 SQIVND (reference sequence). CDR3 size: 16 residues. Deletions cut 4 bases from V and 0 bases from J, with 16 bases between. The CDR3 spells CASSKSGTVSSYEQYF. CDR3 bases: TGTGCCAGTAGTAAATCCGGGACCGTCAGCTCCTACGAGCAGTACTTC.

V is TRBV5-5 and J is TRBJ2-7; 7 bases line up with TRBD2. Looked up from germline, CDR1 is SGHKS and CDR2 is YYEKEE (reference sequence). Trimming cost V 5 bases and J 3 bases; bases outside gene matches: 5. This CDR3 region has 13 residues. For the CDR3, the DNA is TGTGCCAGCAGTTTCCCGGGGGGCTACGAGCAGTACTTC. This translates into CASSFPGGYEQYF.

The J gene is TRBJ1-5, the V gene TRBV7-8; no reliable D call. This CDR3 spans 12 amino acids. The germline CDR1 and CDR2 sequences are SGHVS and FQNEAQ. The ends were cut back, 5 bases at V and 4 bases at J, with 6 bases in the middle. CDR3 sequence (DNA): TGTGCCAGCAGCCCTTTTAATCAGCCCCAGCATTTT. This codes for CASSPFNQPQHF.